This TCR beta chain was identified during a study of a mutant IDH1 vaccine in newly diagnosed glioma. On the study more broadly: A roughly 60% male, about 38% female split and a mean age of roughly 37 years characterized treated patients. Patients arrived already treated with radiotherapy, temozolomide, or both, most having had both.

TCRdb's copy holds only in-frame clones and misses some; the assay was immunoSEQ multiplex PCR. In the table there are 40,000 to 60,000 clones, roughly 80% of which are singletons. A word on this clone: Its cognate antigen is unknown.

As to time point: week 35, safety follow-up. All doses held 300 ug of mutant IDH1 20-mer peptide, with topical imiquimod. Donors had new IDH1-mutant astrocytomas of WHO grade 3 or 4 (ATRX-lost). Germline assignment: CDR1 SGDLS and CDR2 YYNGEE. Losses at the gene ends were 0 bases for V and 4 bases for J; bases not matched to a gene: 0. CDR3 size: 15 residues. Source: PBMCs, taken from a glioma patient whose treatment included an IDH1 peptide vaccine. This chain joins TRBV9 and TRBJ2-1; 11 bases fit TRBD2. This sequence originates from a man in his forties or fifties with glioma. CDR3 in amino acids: CASSVVAGGYNEQFF. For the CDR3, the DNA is TGTGCCAGCAGCGTAGTAGCGGGGGGGTACAATGAGCAGTTCTTC.